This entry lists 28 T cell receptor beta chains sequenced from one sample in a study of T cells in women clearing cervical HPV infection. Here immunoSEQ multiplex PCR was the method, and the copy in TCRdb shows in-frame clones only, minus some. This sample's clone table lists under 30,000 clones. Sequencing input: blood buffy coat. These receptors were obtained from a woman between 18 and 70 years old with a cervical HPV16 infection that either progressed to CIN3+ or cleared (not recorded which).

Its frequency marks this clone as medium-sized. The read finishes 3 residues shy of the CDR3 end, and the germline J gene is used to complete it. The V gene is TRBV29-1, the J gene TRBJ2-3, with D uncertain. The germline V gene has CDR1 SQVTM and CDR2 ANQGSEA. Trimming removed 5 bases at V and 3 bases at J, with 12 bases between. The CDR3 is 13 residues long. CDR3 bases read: TGCAGCGTTACGATGGTACTAACAGATACG. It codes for CSVTMVLTDT. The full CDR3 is CSVTMVLTDTQYF.

Partial CDR3 DNA: TGCAGTGCTCTAGCGGGAACGAATGAG. It encodes CSALAGTNE. The CDR3, in full, reads CSALAGTNEQFF. V is TRBV20-1 and J is TRBJ2-1; TRBD2 matches at 9 bases. The CDR3 end is not reached by the read, which stops 3 residues before it; the germline J gene fills it in. The V gene end was trimmed by 5 bases and the J gene end by 7 bases; junction bases not matched to a gene: 3. Per germline, CDR1 DFQATT and CDR2 SNEGSKA (reference sequence). This CDR3 has 12 amino acids.

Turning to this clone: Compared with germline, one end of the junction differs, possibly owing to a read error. The CDR3 is CASSLETGNTGELFF. Partial CDR3 DNA: TGTGCTAGCAGCTTGGAGACAGGCAACACCGGGGAG. This chain joins TRBV7-7 and TRBJ2-2, with D tentatively TRBD1 (6 bases). The read ends 3 residues before the CDR3 terminus; that terminus is restored from the germline J gene. The V gene's germline CDR1 is SSHAT and CDR2 FNYEAQ (reference sequence). This CDR3 contains 15 residues. The variable domain in full, completed from reference TRBV7-7 and TRBJ2-2, reads GAGVSQSPRYKVTKRGQDVTLRCDPISSHATLYWYQQALGQGPEFLTYFNYEAQPDKSGLPSDRFSAERPEGSISTLTIQRTEQRDSAMYRCASSLETGNTGELFFGEGSRLTVL.

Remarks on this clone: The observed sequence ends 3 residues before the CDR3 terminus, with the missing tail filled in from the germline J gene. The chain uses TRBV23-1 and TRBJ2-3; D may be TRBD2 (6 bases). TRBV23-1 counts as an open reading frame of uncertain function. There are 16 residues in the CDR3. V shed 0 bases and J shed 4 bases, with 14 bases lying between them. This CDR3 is CASSQSQTGGADTQYF. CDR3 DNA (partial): TGCGCCAGCAGTCAATCGCAGACTGGCGGGGCAGATACG.

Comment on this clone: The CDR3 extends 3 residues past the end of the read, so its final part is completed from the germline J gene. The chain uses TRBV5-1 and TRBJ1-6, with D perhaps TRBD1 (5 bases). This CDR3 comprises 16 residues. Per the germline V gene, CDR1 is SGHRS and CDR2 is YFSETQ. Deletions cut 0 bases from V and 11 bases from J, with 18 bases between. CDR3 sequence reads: CASSLEASGKGPPLHF. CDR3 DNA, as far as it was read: TGCGCCAGCAGCTTGGAGGCATCAGGGAAGGGTCCACCC.

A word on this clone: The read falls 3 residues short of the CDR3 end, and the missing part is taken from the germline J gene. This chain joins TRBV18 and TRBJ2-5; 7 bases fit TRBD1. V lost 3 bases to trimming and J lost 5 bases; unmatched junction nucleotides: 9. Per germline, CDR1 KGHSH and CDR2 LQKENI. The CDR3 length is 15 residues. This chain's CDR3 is CASSPDRHSAETQYF. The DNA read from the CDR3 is TGTGCCAGCTCACCGGACAGGCACTCAGCGGAGACC.

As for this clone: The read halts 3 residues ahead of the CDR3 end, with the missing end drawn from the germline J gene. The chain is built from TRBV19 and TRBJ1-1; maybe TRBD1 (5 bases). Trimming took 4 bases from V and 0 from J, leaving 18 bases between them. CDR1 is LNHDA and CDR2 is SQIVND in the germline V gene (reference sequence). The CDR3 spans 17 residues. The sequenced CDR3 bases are TGTGCCAGTAGTAGGAACTCCTGGGGCGATCTGAACACTGAA. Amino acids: CASSRNSWGDLNTE. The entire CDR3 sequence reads CASSRNSWGDLNTEAFF. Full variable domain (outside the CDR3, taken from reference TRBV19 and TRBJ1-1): DGGITQSPKYLFRKEGQNVTLSCEQNLNHDAMYWYRQDPGQGLRLIYYSQIVNDFQKGDIAEGYSVSREKKESFPLTVTSAQKNPTAFYLCASSRNSWGDLNTEAFFGQGTRLTVV.

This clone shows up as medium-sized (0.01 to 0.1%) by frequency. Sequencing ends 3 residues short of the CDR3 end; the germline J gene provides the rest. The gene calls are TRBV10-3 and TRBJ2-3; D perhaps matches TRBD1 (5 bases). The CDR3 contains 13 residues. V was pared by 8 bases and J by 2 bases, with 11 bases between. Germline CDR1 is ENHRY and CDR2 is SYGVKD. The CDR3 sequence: CAILTDNTDTQYF. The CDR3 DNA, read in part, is TGTGCCATCCTAACGGACAACACAGATACG.

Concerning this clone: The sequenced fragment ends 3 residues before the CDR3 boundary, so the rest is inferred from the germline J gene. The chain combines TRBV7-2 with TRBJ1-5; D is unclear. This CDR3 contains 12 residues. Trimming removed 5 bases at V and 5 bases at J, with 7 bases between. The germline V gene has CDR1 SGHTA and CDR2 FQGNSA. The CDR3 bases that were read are TGTGCCAGCAGCCCGAGGGATCAGCCC. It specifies CASSPRDQP. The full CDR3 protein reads CASSPRDQPQHF.

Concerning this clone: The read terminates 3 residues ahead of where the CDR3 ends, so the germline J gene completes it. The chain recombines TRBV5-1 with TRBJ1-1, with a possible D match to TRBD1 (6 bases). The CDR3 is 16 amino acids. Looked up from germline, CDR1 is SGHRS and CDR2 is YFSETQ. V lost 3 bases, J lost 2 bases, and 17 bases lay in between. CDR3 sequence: CASSSQPLGGNTEAFF. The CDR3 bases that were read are TGCGCCAGCAGCTCGCAGCCTTTAGGGGGAAACACTGAA.

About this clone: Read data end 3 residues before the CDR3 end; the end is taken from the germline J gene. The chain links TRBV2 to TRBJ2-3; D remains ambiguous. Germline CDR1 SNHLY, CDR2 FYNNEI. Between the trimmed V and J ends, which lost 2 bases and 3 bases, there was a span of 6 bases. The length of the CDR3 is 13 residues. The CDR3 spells CASSEMRTDTQYF. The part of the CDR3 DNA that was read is TGTGCCAGCAGTGAAATGCGGACAGATACG.

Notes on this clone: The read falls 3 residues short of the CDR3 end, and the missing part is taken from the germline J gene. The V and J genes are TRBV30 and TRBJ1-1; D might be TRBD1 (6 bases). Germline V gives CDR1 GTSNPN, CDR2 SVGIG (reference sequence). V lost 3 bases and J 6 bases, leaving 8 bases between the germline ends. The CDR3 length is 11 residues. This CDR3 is CAWRTGSEAFF. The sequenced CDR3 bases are TGTGCCTGGAGGACAGGATCTGAA.

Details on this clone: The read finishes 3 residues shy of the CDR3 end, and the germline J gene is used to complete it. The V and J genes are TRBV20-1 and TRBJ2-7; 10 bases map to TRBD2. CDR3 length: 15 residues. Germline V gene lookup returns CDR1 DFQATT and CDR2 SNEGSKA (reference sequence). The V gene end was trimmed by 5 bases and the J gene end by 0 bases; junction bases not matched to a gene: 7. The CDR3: CSAYSSGRSSYEQYF. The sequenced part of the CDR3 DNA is TGCAGTGCTTACAGTAGCGGGAGGTCCTCCTACGAG.

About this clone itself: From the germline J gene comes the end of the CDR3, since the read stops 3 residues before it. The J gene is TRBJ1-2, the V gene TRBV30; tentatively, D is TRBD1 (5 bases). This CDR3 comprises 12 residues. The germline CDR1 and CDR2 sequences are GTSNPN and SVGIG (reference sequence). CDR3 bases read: TGTGCCTGGAGTTCCCAGGGAGATACC. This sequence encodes CAWSSQGDT. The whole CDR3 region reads CAWSSQGDTYTF.

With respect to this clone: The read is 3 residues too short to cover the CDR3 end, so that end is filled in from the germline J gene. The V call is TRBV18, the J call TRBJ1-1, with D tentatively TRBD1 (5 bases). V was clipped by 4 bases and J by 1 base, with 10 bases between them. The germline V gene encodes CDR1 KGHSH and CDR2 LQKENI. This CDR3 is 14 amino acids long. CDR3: CASSRQTGNTEAFF. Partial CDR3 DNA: TGTGCCAGCTCACGCCAAACAGGGAACACTGAA.

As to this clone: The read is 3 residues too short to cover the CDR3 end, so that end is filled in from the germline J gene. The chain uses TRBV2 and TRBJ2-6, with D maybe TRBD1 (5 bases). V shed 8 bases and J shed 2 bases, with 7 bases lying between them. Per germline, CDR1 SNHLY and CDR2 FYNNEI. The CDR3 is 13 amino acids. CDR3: CASQGAGANVLTF. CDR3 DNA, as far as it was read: TGTGCCAGCCAAGGGGCTGGGGCCAACGTC.

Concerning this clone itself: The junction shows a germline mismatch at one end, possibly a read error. CDR3 DNA, as far as it was read: TGTGCCAGCAGTTACAGGGGTAGCTATCAGCCC. Translated: CASSYRGSYQP. The entire CDR3 sequence reads CASSYRGSYQPQHF. The chain has TRBV28 and TRBJ1-5; 7 bases line up with TRBD1. The read halts 3 residues ahead of the CDR3 end, with the missing end drawn from the germline J gene. The CDR3 is 14 residues long. Germline V gene lookup returns CDR1 MDHEN and CDR2 SYDVKM.

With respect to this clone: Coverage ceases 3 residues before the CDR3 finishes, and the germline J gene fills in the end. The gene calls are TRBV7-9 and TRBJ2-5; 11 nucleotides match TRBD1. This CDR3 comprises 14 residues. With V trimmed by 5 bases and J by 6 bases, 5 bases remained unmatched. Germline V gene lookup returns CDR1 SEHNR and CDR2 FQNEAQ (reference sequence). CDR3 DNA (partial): TGTGCCAGCAGCGTGGGACAGGGGGAGAAGACC. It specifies CASSVGQGEKT. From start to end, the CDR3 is CASSVGQGEKTQYF. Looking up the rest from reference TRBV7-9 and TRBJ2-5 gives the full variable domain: DTGVSQNPRHKITKRGQNVTFRCDPISEHNRLYWYRQTLGQGPEFLTYFQNEAQLEKSRLLSDRFSAERPKGSFSTLEIQRTEQGDSAMYLCASSVGQGEKTQYFGPGTRLLVL.

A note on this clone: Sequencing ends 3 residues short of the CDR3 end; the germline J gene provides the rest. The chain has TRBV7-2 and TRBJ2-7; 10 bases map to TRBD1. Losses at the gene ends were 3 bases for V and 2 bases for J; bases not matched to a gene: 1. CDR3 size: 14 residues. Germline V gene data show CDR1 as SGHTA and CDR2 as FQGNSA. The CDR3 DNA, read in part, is TGTGCCAGCAGCTTGGACAGGGGGACCTACGAG. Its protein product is CASSLDRGTYE. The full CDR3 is CASSLDRGTYEQYF.

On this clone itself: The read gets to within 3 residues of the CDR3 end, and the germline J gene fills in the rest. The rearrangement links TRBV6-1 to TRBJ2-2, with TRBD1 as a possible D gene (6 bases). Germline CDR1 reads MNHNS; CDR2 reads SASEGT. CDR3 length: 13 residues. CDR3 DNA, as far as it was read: TGTGCCAGCAGTGCCAGGGACAATTCACCG. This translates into CASSARDNSP. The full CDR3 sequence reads CASSARDNSPLFF.

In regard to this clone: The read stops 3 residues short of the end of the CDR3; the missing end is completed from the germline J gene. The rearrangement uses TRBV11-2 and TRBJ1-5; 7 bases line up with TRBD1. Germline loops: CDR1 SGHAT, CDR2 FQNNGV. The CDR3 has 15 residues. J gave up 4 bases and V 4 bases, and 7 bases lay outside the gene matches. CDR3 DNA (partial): TGTGCCAGCAGCTCCCGGGACAGTACAAATCAGCCC. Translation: CASSSRDSTNQP. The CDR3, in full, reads CASSSRDSTNQPQHF. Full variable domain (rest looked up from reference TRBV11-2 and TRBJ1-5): EAGVAQSPRYKIIEKRQSVAFWCNPISGHATLYWYQQILGQGPKLLIQFQNNGVVDDSQLPKDRFSAERLKGVDSTLKIQPAKLEDSAVYLCASSSRDSTNQPQHFGDGTRLSIL.

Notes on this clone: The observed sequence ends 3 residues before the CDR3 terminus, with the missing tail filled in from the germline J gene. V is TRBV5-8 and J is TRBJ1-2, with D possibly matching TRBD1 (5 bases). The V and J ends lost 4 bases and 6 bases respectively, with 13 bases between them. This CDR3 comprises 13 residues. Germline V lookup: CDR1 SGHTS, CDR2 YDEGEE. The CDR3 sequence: CASSPWAGDGYTF. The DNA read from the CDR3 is TGTGCCAGCAGCCCTTGGGCGGGGGATGGC.

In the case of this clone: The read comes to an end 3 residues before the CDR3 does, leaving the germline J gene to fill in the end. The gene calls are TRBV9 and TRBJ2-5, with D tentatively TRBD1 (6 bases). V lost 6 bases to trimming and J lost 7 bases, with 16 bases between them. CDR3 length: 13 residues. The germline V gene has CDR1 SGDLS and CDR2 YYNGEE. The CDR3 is CASNKQGEGTQYF. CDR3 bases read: TGTGCCAGCAACAAACAGGGAGAGGGGACC. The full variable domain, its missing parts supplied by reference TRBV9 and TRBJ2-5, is DSGVTQTPKHLITATGQRVTLRCSPRSGDLSVYWYQQSLDQGLQFLIQYYNGEERAKGNILERFSAQQFPDLHSELNLSSLELGDSALYFCASNKQGEGTQYFGPGTRLLVL.

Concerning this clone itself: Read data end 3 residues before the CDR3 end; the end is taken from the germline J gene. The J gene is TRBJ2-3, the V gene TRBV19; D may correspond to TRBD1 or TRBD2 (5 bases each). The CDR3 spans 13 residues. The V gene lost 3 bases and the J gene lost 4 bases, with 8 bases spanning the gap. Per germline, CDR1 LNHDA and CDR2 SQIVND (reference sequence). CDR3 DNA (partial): TGTGCCAGTAGTATTCAGGGAGCAGATACG. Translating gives CASSIQGADT. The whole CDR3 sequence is CASSIQGADTQYF.

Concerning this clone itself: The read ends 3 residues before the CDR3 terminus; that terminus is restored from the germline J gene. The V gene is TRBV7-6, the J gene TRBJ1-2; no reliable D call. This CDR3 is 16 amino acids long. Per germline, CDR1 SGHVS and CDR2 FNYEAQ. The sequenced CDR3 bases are TGTGCCAGCAGCCCACTGACTAGCGGGAGATACAATGAC. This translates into CASSPLTSGRYND. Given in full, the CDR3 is CASSPLTSGRYNDYTF. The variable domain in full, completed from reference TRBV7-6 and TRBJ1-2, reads GAGVSQSPRYKVTKRGQDVALRCDPISGHVSLYWYRQALGQGPEFLTYFNYEAQQDKSGLPNDRFSAERPEGSISTLTIQRTEQRDSAMYRCASSPLTSGRYNDYTFGSGTRLTVV.

The CDR3 sequence: CAWSPGFVYGYTF. Partial CDR3 DNA: TGTGCCTGGAGCCCAGGGTTTGTTTATGGC. V is TRBV30 and J is TRBJ1-2; TRBD1 might be the D (5 bases). Sequencing ends 3 residues short of the CDR3 end; the germline J gene provides the rest. The CDR3 covers 13 residues. The germline V gene encodes CDR1 GTSNPN and CDR2 SVGIG (reference sequence). Trimming shortened V by 3 bases and J by 5 bases, and 13 bases separated the two germline ends.

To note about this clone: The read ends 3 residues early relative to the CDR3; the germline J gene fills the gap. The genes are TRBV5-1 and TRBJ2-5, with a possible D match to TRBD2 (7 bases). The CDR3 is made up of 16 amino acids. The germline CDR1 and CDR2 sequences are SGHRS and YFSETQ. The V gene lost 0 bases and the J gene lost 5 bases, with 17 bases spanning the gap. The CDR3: CASSLGAGAEGETQYF. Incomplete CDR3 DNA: TGCGCCAGCAGCTTGGGTGCGGGGGCGGAAGGGGAGACC.

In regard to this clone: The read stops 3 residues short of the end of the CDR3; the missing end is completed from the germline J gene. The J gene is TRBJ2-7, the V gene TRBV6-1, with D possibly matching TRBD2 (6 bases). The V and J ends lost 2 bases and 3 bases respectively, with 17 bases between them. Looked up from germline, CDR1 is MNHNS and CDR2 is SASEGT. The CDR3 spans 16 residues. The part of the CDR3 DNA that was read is TGTGCCAGCAGTGAAAGCGGCAGACTAGTTAGCTACGAG. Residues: CASSESGRLVSYE. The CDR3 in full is CASSESGRLVSYEQYF.